Following are 19 T cell receptor beta chains from one sample sequenced in a study of shared clonotypes between healthy human individuals. Libraries were prepared by immunoSEQ multiplex PCR; TCRdb keeps only in-frame clonotypes and omits some of them. The sample carries around 2.1 million clones, about 92% recorded once. Naive CD8 cells lacked CD45RO and underwent positive selection for CCR7, leaving out terminally differentiated effector memory CD45RA+ cells. Source material: naive CD8+ T cells from PBMCs. The source of these receptors is a man aged 18 to 30 in good health. Some clones in this sample may be carry-over from other donors' samples.

A word on this clone: Other DNA variants within this sample encode the same CDR3. The V call is TRBV9, the J call TRBJ1-1; no clear D gene. CDR1 and CDR2 (germline): SGDLS, YYNGEE. Trimming stripped 3 bases from V and 0 bases from J, with 9 bases between. The CDR3 is 14 residues long. CDR3 residues: CASSARGVNTEAFF. Here the CDR3 DNA reads TGTGCCAGCAGCGCCAGAGGTGTGAACACTGAAGCTTTCTTT.

This clone was seen just once. The chain recombines TRBV28 with TRBJ2-2; TRBD2 matches 9 bases. V was pared by 6 bases and J by 3 bases, with 2 bases of the junction left unmatched. Germline CDR1 is MDHEN and CDR2 is SYDVKM. CDR3 length: 14 amino acids. CDR3 in amino acids: CASRVAGDTGELFF. In DNA, the CDR3 is TGTGCCAGCAGGGTAGCGGGAGACACCGGGGAGCTGTTTTTT.

V gene TRBV6-6 combines with J gene TRBJ2-1; maybe TRBD1 (5 bases). Trimming shortened V by 2 bases and J by 2 bases, and 7 bases separated the two germline ends. The CDR3 contains 14 residues. The germline V gene encodes CDR1 MNHNY and CDR2 SVGAGI (reference sequence). The CDR3 DNA reads as TGTGCCAGCAGTTACCTAGGGGCCTACAATGAGCAGTTCTTC. Amino acid sequence: CASSYLGAYNEQFF.

This clone has just one count. The chain has TRBV27 and TRBJ2-2; 12 nucleotides agree with TRBD2. The length of the CDR3 is 16 residues. Germline CDR1 is MNHEY and CDR2 is SMNVEV (reference sequence). Losses at the gene ends were 7 bases for V and 5 bases for J; bases not matched to a gene: 8. CDR3: CASTPSGRAETGELFF. The CDR3 region has the DNA TGTGCCAGCACCCCTAGCGGGAGGGCCGAAACCGGGGAGCTGTTTTTT.

The V and J genes are TRBV19 and TRBJ2-1, with D maybe TRBD2 (6 bases). This CDR3 region has 17 residues. V lost 1 base to trimming and J lost 7 bases, with 20 bases between them. CDR1 is LNHDA and CDR2 is SQIVND in the germline V gene (reference sequence). CDR3 in DNA: TGTGCCAGTAGTATAGGCCCCCCGGGACTCCATCCTAATGAGCAGTTCTTC. It is translated as CASSIGPPGLHPNEQFF. Full variable domain (outside the CDR3, taken from reference TRBV19 and TRBJ2-1): DGGITQSPKYLFRKEGQNVTLSCEQNLNHDAMYWYRQDPGQGLRLIYYSQIVNDFQKGDIAEGYSVSREKKESFPLTVTSAQKNPTAFYLCASSIGPPGLHPNEQFFGPGTRLTVL.

This chain joins TRBV27 and TRBJ1-1; unclear D gene. CDR1 and CDR2 from the germline V gene are MNHEY and SMNVEV (reference sequence). The V end lost 0 bases, the J end lost 5 bases, and 13 bases lay between the germline ends. CDR3 size: 15 residues. The CDR3 protein is CASSLSLTGWTEAFF. DNA of the CDR3: TGTGCCAGCAGTTTATCCCTCACGGGTTGGACTGAAGCTTTCTTT.

This clone came up a few times. In the same sample, other DNA sequences code for this CDR3. This chain connects TRBV7-9 to TRBJ1-1, with no clear D. The CDR3 is 12 residues long. CDR1 SEHNR and CDR2 FQNEAQ come from the germline V gene (reference sequence). Trimming stripped 0 bases from V and 5 bases from J, with 4 bases between. CDR3: CASSLAVTEAFF. In DNA, the CDR3 is TGTGCCAGCAGCTTAGCGGTTACTGAAGCTTTCTTT.

The chain combines TRBV30 with TRBJ2-5; tentative D call: TRBD1 (5 bases). The DNA end favors TRBJ2-7, so the J call may be wrong. In germline, CDR1 is GTSNPN, CDR2 SVGIG (reference sequence). This CDR3 contains 14 residues. CDR3 nucleotides: TGTGCCTGGATGTTGAACAGGCGCTCCTACGAGCAGTACTTC. Translation: CAWMLNRRSYEQYF.

V gene TRBV2 combines with J gene TRBJ1-1, with D uncertain. Trimming shortened V by 4 bases and J by 4 bases, and 10 bases separated the two germline ends. This CDR3 spans 13 amino acids. Germline V gene data show CDR1 as SNHLY and CDR2 as FYNNEI. The CDR3 protein is CASSGRPSTEAFF. The CDR3 nucleotides read TGTGCCAGCAGTGGACGGCCGAGCACTGAAGCTTTCTTT. Supplemented by reference TRBV2 and TRBJ1-1, the full variable domain reads EPEVTQTPSHQVTQMGQEVILRCVPISNHLYFYWYRQILGQKVEFLVSFYNNEISEKSEIFDDQFSVERPDGSNFTLKIRSTKLEDSAMYFCASSGRPSTEAFFGQGTRLTVV.

V usage is TRBV27 and J usage is TRBJ2-7; D ambiguous. The ends were cut back, 2 bases at V and 6 bases at J, with 11 bases in the middle. Germline V gene sequence: CDR1 MNHEY, CDR2 SMNVEV (reference sequence). CDR3 length: 13 amino acids. Here the CDR3 DNA reads TGTGCCAGCAGTTTAACGGCGCGAGGCGAGCAGTACTTC. It specifies CASSLTARGEQYF.

The J gene is TRBJ1-5, the V gene TRBV19, with no clear D. The V gene lost 5 bases and the J gene lost 0 bases, with 11 bases spanning the gap. CDR1 and CDR2 from the germline V gene are LNHDA and SQIVND (reference sequence). CDR3 length: 15 residues. CDR3 sequence: CASSLDGDSNQPQHF. The CDR3 DNA sequence: TGTGCCAGTAGTCTCGACGGGGATAGCAATCAGCCCCAGCATTTT. The whole variable domain, filled in from reference TRBV19 and TRBJ1-5, reads DGGITQSPKYLFRKEGQNVTLSCEQNLNHDAMYWYRQDPGQGLRLIYYSQIVNDFQKGDIAEGYSVSREKKESFPLTVTSAQKNPTAFYLCASSLDGDSNQPQHFGDGTRLSIL.

The V and J genes are TRBV27 and TRBJ2-7, with D possibly called TRBD1 or TRBD2 (5 bases each). This CDR3 is 13 amino acids long. Germline V gene data show CDR1 as MNHEY and CDR2 as SMNVEV (reference sequence). Trimming left V 6 bases short and J 2 bases short, with 11 bases between. The CDR3 region has the DNA TGTGCCAGCAGGGGGGACGGAACCTACGAGCAGTACTTC. It yields the protein CASRGDGTYEQYF.

CDR3: CASIPIGSSYNEQFF. The DNA for the CDR3 is TGCGCCAGCATTCCTATCGGAAGCTCCTACAATGAGCAGTTCTTC. The chain has TRBV10-1 and TRBJ2-1; D unclear. Germline lookup yields CDR1 WNHNN and CDR2 SYGVQD (reference sequence). Trimming stripped 7 bases from V and 0 bases from J, with 13 bases between. CDR3 length equals 15 residues.

The J gene is TRBJ2-1, the V gene TRBV7-6; 8 bases are a match to TRBD2. From germline, CDR1 is SGHVS and CDR2 FNYEAQ. Trimming cost V 10 bases and J 4 bases; bases outside gene matches: 9. This CDR3 contains 14 residues. DNA for the CDR3: TGTGCCACCCAACGTACTAGCGGATACAATGAGCAGTTCTTC. Translating gives CATQRTSGYNEQFF. Together with reference TRBV7-6 and TRBJ2-1, the CDR3 gives the full variable domain: GAGVSQSPRYKVTKRGQDVALRCDPISGHVSLYWYRQALGQGPEFLTYFNYEAQQDKSGLPNDRFSAERPEGSISTLTIQRTEQRDSAMYRCATQRTSGYNEQFFGPGTRLTVL.

The chain joins TRBV6-5 to TRBJ2-5; a weak D match, TRBD1 (6 bases). Deletions cut 4 bases from V and 2 bases from J, with 11 bases between. CDR3 length: 14 residues. Looked up from germline, CDR1 is MNHEY and CDR2 is SVGAGI. The CDR3 DNA is TGTGCCAGCAGTTTTTGGGGGCGTCAAGAGACCCAGTACTTC. Protein product: CASSFWGRQETQYF.

The V call is TRBV11-2, the J call TRBJ2-5; possible D gene TRBD1, 6 bases. This CDR3 is 15 amino acids long. The V and J ends lost 1 base and 5 bases respectively, with 14 bases between them. CDR1 is SGHAT, CDR2 FQNNGV, per germline. In nucleotides, the CDR3 is TGTGCCAGCAGCTTAGCCGGCTCGCAGGGGGAGACCCAGTACTTC. It specifies CASSLAGSQGETQYF. Complete variable domain (other parts from reference TRBV11-2 and TRBJ2-5): EAGVAQSPRYKIIEKRQSVAFWCNPISGHATLYWYQQILGQGPKLLIQFQNNGVVDDSQLPKDRFSAERLKGVDSTLKIQPAKLEDSAVYLCASSLAGSQGETQYFGPGTRLLVL.

V and J are TRBV30 and TRBJ2-1; D not resolved. Germline CDR1 GTSNPN, CDR2 SVGIG (reference sequence). The CDR3 is 14 amino acids. V was cut by 5 bases and J by 2 bases, with 13 bases left in between. The CDR3 protein is CAWGLARTYNEQFF. DNA for the CDR3: TGTGCCTGGGGCCTGGCGAGAACCTACAATGAGCAGTTCTTC.

In DNA, the CDR3 is TGTGCCAGCAGTGCTGGGTTTTCTGTATCTGGGGCCAACGTCCTGACTTTC. It translates to CASSAGFSVSGANVLTF. V usage is TRBV27 and J usage is TRBJ2-6; D not certain. CDR3 length equals 17 residues. V lost 5 bases and J 1 base, leaving 15 bases between the germline ends. Germline V gene lookup returns CDR1 MNHEY and CDR2 SMNVEV (reference sequence).

The V gene is TRBV7-2, the J gene TRBJ2-7; D gene unclear. The V end was cut by 3 bases, the J end by 2 bases, with 11 bases between. The CDR3 totals 14 residues. The germline CDR1 and CDR2 sequences are SGHTA and FQGNSA. The CDR3 reads CASSFRADTYEQYF. The CDR3 DNA reads as TGTGCCAGCAGCTTTCGAGCTGACACCTACGAGCAGTACTTC.